Listed below are T cell receptor beta chains from one sample, sequenced in a study of T cell changes during pregnancy in multiple sclerosis. TCRdb's copy holds only in-frame clones and misses some; the assay was immunoSEQ multiplex PCR. Of under 70,000 clones in the sample, roughly 88% were seen once. The starting material was peripheral blood, obtained in the second trimester of pregnancy. Receptors were obtained from a female donor with multiple sclerosis, enrolled in a pregnancy study. Both conserved end residues are part of each CDR3. A D gene is named only where the DNA matches it firmly. The size of a clone is reported for some rows only, either as once, few or many, or as a class for expanded clones.

D	size	V	J	CDR3	DNA
-	-	TRBV5-5	TRBJ1-5	CASSLGGTGRNQPQHF	TGTGCCAGCAGCTTGGGGGGTACAGGGCGCAATCAGCCCCAGCATTTT
-	once	TRBV18	TRBJ1-1	CASSPPSARTEAFF	TGTGCCAGCTCACCCCCAAGCGCGCGGACTGAAGCTTTCTTT
-	once	TRBV7-2	TRBJ1-6	CASSFGRGRNSPLHF	TGTGCCAGCAGCTTTGGCAGGGGTAGAAATTCACCCCTCCACTTT
-	-	TRBV27	TRBJ1-1	CASSLRAYEGRGNTEAFF	TGTGCCAGCAGTTTACGTGCGTATGAAGGCCGGGGGAACACTGAAGCTTTCTTT
-	-	TRBV7-2	TRBJ1-1	CASSLEGGNTEAFF	TGTGCCAGCAGCTTAGAAGGGGGGAACACTGAAGCTTTCTTT
-	once	TRBV6-1	TRBJ2-2	CASTQGGAGGELFF	TGTGCCAGCACCCAAGGGGGGGCCGGCGGGGAGCTGTTTTTT
-	once	TRBV7-2	TRBJ1-1	CASSLAGAGTEAFF	TGTGCCAGCAGCTTAGCGGGTGCAGGCACTGAAGCTTTCTTT
-	-	TRBV7-3	TRBJ1-2	CASSLTGGGLYGYTF	TGTGCCAGCAGCTTAACGGGGGGGGGTCTCTATGGCTACACCTTC
TRBD1	-	TRBV9	TRBJ1-4	CASSVRDRVGEKLFF	TGTGCCAGCAGCGTAAGGGACAGGGTGGGTGAAAAACTGTTTTTT
TRBD1	-	TRBV19	TRBJ1-5	CASVVAPGGHQPQHF	TGTGCCAGTGTCGTCGCGCCAGGGGGGCATCAGCCCCAGCATTTT
-	-	TRBV5-4	TRBJ2-1	CASSFDINPYNEQFF	TGTGCCAGCAGCTTCGACATCAACCCCTACAATGAGCAGTTCTTC
TRBD1	-	TRBV4-1	TRBJ1-6	CASSPRTGGKNSPLHF	TGCGCCAGCAGCCCCCGGACAGGGGGCAAGAATTCACCCCTCCACTTT
-	-	TRBV28	TRBJ1-1	CFSGGHGSNTEAFF	TGTTTCAGCGGGGGGCATGGGTCGAACACTGAAGCTTTCTTT
-	-	TRBV7-6	TRBJ2-1	CASKGSGANEQFF	TGTGCCAGCAAGGGAAGTGGGGCCAATGAGCAGTTCTTC
TRBD1	-	TRBV4-3	TRBJ1-4	CASSRWTGDITRNEKLFF	TGCGCCAGCAGCCGCTGGACAGGGGATATTACCCGTAATGAAAAACTGTTTTTT
-	-	TRBV5-1	TRBJ1-2	CASSWEPDRNGFVGYTF	TGCGCCAGCAGCTGGGAGCCTGACAGGAATGGATTCGTCGGCTACACCTTC
TRBD2	once	TRBV7-2	TRBJ2-7	CASSPGLAGGIYEQYF	TGTGCCAGCAGCCCGGGACTAGCGGGGGGAATTTACGAGCAGTACTTC
TRBD1	once	TRBV7-6	TRBJ2-7	CASSLGLPGTGAYEQYF	TGTGCCAGCAGCTTAGGACTCCCCGGGACAGGGGCCTACGAGCAGTACTTC
TRBD1	-	TRBV7-9	TRBJ1-2	CASSLGAGQGQRGYTF	TGTGCCAGCAGCTTAGGGGCGGGACAGGGGCAAAGGGGCTACACCTTC
TRBD1	once	TRBV19	TRBJ1-1	CASSIRGTGGTEAFF	TGTGCCAGTAGTATCCGAGGGACAGGGGGGACTGAAGCTTTCTTT
-	-	TRBV7-9	TRBJ2-7	CASSLRGEQYF	TGTGCCAGCAGCTTACGGGGTGAGCAGTACTTC
-	-	TRBV7-6	TRBJ2-4	CASSPLGIQNIQYF	TGTGCCAGCAGCCCTCTCGGGATCCAAAACATTCAGTACTTC
TRBD2	-	TRBV11-2	TRBJ2-7	CASSSGYNSYEQYF	TGTGCCAGCTCTAGCGGTTATAACTCCTACGAGCAGTACTTC
-	-	TRBV11-3	TRBJ1-3	CASSLGGTPGNTIYF	TGTGCCAGCAGCTTAGGAGGGACACCTGGAAACACCATATATTTT
-	-	TRBV6-5	TRBJ1-1	CASSYAFSGAEAFF	TGTGCCAGCAGTTACGCCTTTTCGGGGGCTGAAGCTTTCTTT
-	-	TRBV18	TRBJ1-2	CASSPYTGTLNYGYTF	TGTGCCAGCTCACCTTACACAGGGACCCTTAACTATGGCTACACCTTC
TRBD2	-	TRBV11-2	TRBJ2-3	CASSPRRGGSDTQYF	TGTGCCAGCAGCCCCCGCCGGGGGGGGTCAGATACGCAGTATTTT
TRBD1	-	TRBV5-5	TRBJ2-7	CASSLRDRAYEQYF	TGTGCCAGCAGCTTGCGGGACAGGGCCTACGAGCAGTACTTC
-	-	TRBV7-9	TRBJ1-2	CASSSRGELIYGYTF	TGTGCCAGCAGCTCCCGGGGAGAACTTATCTATGGCTACACCTTC
-	-	TRBV4-1	TRBJ1-5	CASSQSAPQGRLNQPQHF	TGCGCCAGCAGCCAATCGGCGCCACAGGGACGTCTCAATCAGCCCCAGCATTTT
-	-	TRBV4-1	TRBJ2-5	CASSLTGGAGGETQYF	TGCGCCAGCAGCCTAACAGGGGGCGCGGGGGGGGAGACCCAGTACTTC
-	-	TRBV6-1	TRBJ1-2	CASTTGISYGYTF	TGTGCCAGCACCACAGGGATCTCGTATGGCTACACCTTC
-	-	TRBV19	TRBJ2-3	CASAGYGATDTQYF	TGTGCCAGTGCCGGATACGGAGCCACAGATACGCAGTATTTT
TRBD1	-	TRBV5-1	TRBJ1-4	CASSLVGQGGEKLFF	TGCGCCAGCAGCTTGGTAGGACAGGGCGGCGAAAAACTGTTTTTT
TRBD1	-	TRBV11-3	TRBJ2-2	CASSRRQGAGELFF	TGTGCCAGCAGCCGACGACAGGGGGCCGGGGAGCTGTTTTTT
TRBD1	-	TRBV5-1	TRBJ1-2	CASSFTGGASYGYTF	TGCGCCAGCAGCTTCACAGGGGGCGCTTCCTATGGCTACACCTTC
TRBD1	-	TRBV30	TRBJ1-5	CAWSLGTGGQPQHF	TGTGCCTGGAGCCTAGGGACAGGGGGACAGCCCCAGCATTTT
-	-	TRBV6-1	TRBJ1-2	CASSSPGGNYGYTF	TGTGCCAGCAGTTCTCCGGGGGGCAACTATGGCTACACCTTC
-	-	TRBV7-2	TRBJ2-3	CASSARGDTQYF	TGTGCCAGCAGCGCGAGGGGGGATACGCAGTATTTT
-	-	TRBV5-1	TRBJ2-1	CASSGQGNNEQFF	TGCGCCAGCAGCGGTCAGGGAAACAATGAGCAGTTCTTC
TRBD1	-	TRBV19	TRBJ2-7	CATTKAGTDIHEQYF	TGTGCCACAACCAAGGCCGGGACAGATATCCACGAGCAGTACTTC
TRBD2	few	TRBV6-4	TRBJ2-3	CASSEGSGGPTDTQYF	TGTGCCAGCAGTGAGGGTAGCGGGGGCCCCACAGATACGCAGTATTTT
-	-	TRBV7-7	TRBJ1-1	CASSLTLDNTEAFF	TGTGCTAGCAGCTTGACCCTAGATAACACTGAAGCTTTCTTT
-	once	TRBV7-9	TRBJ2-3	CASGQGSTDTQYF	TGTGCCAGCGGTCAGGGGAGCACAGATACGCAGTATTTT
-	-	TRBV28	TRBJ2-1	CASSLLADSYNEQFF	TGTGCCAGCAGTTTATTAGCGGACTCCTACAATGAGCAGTTCTTC
TRBD2	once	TRBV5-1	TRBJ2-3	CASSLMGTSGADTQYF	TGCGCCAGCAGCTTGATGGGGACTAGCGGGGCAGATACGCAGTATTTT
TRBD1	-	TRBV5-1	TRBJ1-1	CASSFRGDETEAFF	TGCGCCAGCAGCTTCAGGGGGGATGAAACTGAAGCTTTCTTT
TRBD2	once	TRBV7-6	TRBJ2-7	CASSAELAGDPYEQYF	TGTGCCAGCAGCGCTGAACTAGCGGGGGACCCCTACGAGCAGTACTTC
TRBD1	once	TRBV27	TRBJ2-2	CASSSGQVNTGELFF	TGTGCCAGCAGTTCCGGACAGGTTAACACCGGGGAGCTGTTTTTT
-	-	TRBV4-3	TRBJ2-1	CASSQAVSYNEQFF	TGCGCCAGCAGCCAAGCGGTCTCCTACAATGAGCAGTTCTTC
-	-	TRBV2	TRBJ1-3	CASRGDTGNTIYF	TGTGCCAGCAGAGGGGACACGGGAAACACCATATATTTT
TRBD2	-	TRBV7-8	TRBJ2-1	CASSSTSGEYNEQFF	TGTGCCAGCAGCTCGACTAGCGGGGAGTACAATGAGCAGTTCTTC
TRBD1	-	TRBV30	TRBJ1-1	CAWSRQGKNTEAFF	TGTGCCTGGAGTAGACAGGGGAAGAACACTGAAGCTTTCTTT
-	-	TRBV10-1	TRBJ2-2	CASSGRDTGELFF	TGCGCCAGCAGTGGGCGGGACACCGGGGAGCTGTTTTTT
-	-	TRBV12-5	TRBJ1-1	CASGLMSYGGAEAFF	TGTGCTAGTGGTTTGATGAGTTACGGGGGTGCAGAAGCTTTCTTT
-	-	TRBV7-6	TRBJ1-1	CASSSSAAEATEAFF	TGTGCCAGCAGCTCCTCCGCAGCAGAGGCTACTGAAGCTTTCTTT
TRBD1	-	TRBV19	TRBJ1-2	CASSITGGFGYTF	TGTGCCAGTAGTATAACAGGGGGCTTTGGCTACACCTTC